The source of this TCR beta chain is a study of T cells in Graves' hyperthyroidism and ophthalmopathy (dated 2019 in TCRdb). For the study in its entirety: To identify distinguishing TCR V-J signatures, a discovery cohort of some 100 patients was used, comprising some 45 with Graves' ophthalmopathy and 57 with stable Graves' hyperthyroidism. Prospective prediction of ophthalmopathy was tested in an independent validation cohort of about 19 hyperthyroidism patients and 17 patients who later progressed to ophthalmopathy. For training and testing, the approximately 97 patients in the discovery cohort were randomly divided in a 7:3 ratio. Thyroid tissue and blood T-cell repertoires from six Graves' hyperthyroidism patients were also compared in the study. After sampling, hyperthyroidism patients received methimazole starting at 30 mg daily, and ophthalmopathy patients received high-dose intravenous methylprednisolone. According to the paper, TCR Vbeta CDR3 sequencing was carried out on some 130 peripheral blood samples, which came from 40 to 45 ophthalmopathy, roughly 75 hyperthyroidism and roughly 17 progressor patients.

The V end loses 0 bases and the J end loses 2 bases, and a stretch of 4 bases separates them. The germline V gene provides CDR1 LGHNA and CDR2 YSLEER. The CDR3 starts with the cysteine, ends with the phenylalanine, and has 13 residues. Left in the record is the CDR3 DNA by itself, 39 bases read in frame from the first base. This clonotype was observed many times. No antigen is known for it. No qualities accompany the bases; no much larger clone lies one base away. A patient counted as having stable Graves' hyperthyroidism if no progression to ophthalmopathy occurred over 18 months of follow-up. Hyperthyroidism patients were newly diagnosed, with disease duration under 2 months, and aged 18 to 65 years. Patients with uncontrolled infections, other autoimmune diseases, pregnancy or lactation were excluded. Diagnoses relied on clinical symptoms, serum thyroxine and TRAb, thyroid ultrasound and orbital computed tomography. Trizol reagent was used to extract total RNA, and RNA quality was then checked on an Agilent 2100 Bioanalyzer.

The TCR beta CDR3 regions were amplified from the RNA transcripts. For the first round of RT-PCR on the TCR CDR3, the HTBI primer set was used together with the Qiagen OneStep RT-PCR kit. Libraries were constructed in a second round of multiplex PCR, after which size selection and purification were performed. Libraries were sequenced paired-end with 100 bp reads on an Illumina HiSeq2000. As for the original processing: Raw data were processed with SOAPnuke, discarding reads with adapters, uncalled bases, mean Phred below 15, or no exact constant-primer or identifier match. COPE v1.2.5 was used to merge high-quality paired reads, and clonotypes were defined as unique nucleotide sequences. MiTCR v1.1 was used to align clonotypes to the IMGT TRBV, TRBD and TRBJ reference segments. The analysis was restricted to V-J combinations with a frequency above 0.0001, which together covered 99% to 99.2% of the repertoires. A TCS score was defined as the ratio between F50 (clonal expansion) and ExV (chaos), using BLOSUM62-based TCRdist between CDR3 peptides within each V-J. Welch's t-statistics and random forest reduced fewer than 600 V-J features to some 14, which were used in a naive Bayes classifier (R e1071). The Morisita-Horn index was used to measure how similar the thyroid and blood repertoires were. Using fastp trimming at Q25 and MiXCR clonotype assembly, TCRdb reanalyzed the public sequencing data and kept in-frame beta chains. Entries are consolidated by CDR3 protein sequence, retaining the most common genes and DNA. The V and J calls, along with clone size, are taken from TCRdb and not from the paper's own processing. The sample has a few hundred thousand distinct CDR3 sequences on record, 40% to 55% of them singletons. Roughly 8.2% of the sample comes from the top ten.

Results and caveats for the whole study, not just this receptor: No statistical method was used to set the sample size in advance, and investigators knew the group allocation. Blood samples also contained most of the expanded thyroid clonotypes (frequency above 0.001), which suggests that blood repertoires may reflect thyroid immune responses. In cross-validation, a model built on a 13 V-J signature told ophthalmopathy apart from stable hyperthyroidism with approximately 91% sensitivity and about 81% specificity, and in testing the same model reached 80%/75%. In validation, progression to ophthalmopathy was predicted by the model with 70.59% sensitivity and around 75% specificity, a median of roughly 6 months before onset.

The receptor's source is a young woman with Graves' hyperthyroidism. Here the chain combines TRBV4-3 and TRBJ1-2, with no D gene named confidently. The sample was peripheral blood or thyroid tissue (not recorded which). The CDR3 region: CASSQDRNYGYTF. Read as DNA, the sequence is TGCGCCAGCAGCCAAGACAGAAACTATGGCTACACCTTC.